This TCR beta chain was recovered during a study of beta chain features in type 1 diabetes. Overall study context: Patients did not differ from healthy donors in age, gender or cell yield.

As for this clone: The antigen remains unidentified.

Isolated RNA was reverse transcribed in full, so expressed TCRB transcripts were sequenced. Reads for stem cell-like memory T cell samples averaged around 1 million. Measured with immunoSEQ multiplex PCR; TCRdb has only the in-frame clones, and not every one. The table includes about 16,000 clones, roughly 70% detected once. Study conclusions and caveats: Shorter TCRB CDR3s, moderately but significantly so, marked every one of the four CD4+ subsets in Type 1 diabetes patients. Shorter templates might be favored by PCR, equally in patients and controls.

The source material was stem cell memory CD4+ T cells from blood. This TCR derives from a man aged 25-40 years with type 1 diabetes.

CDR3 in amino acids: CASSEIITGELFF. The DNA of the CDR3 is TGTGCCAGCAGTGAAATAATCACCGGGGAGCTGTTTTTT. V usage is TRBV6-1 and J usage is TRBJ2-2, with D unclear. Trimming shortened V by 2 bases and J by 4 bases, and 5 bases separated the two germline ends. The length of the CDR3 is 13 residues. Germline assignment: CDR1 MNHNS and CDR2 SASEGT.